This is a list of T cell receptor beta chains from one sample in a study of T cell responses to AZD1222 COVID-19 vaccine. TCRdb keeps only in-frame clones here, not all; method: immunoSEQ multiplex PCR. The sample consists of about 130,000 clones, about 88% of them appearing once. The material sequenced was peripheral blood, taken on day 0 of AZD1222 vaccination. These TCRs come from an adult in good health. Both conserved end residues are part of each CDR3. Fields, in order: D gene, clone size, V gene, J gene, CDR3 DNA, CDR3 protein. The D gene is left open where the match is weak. Part of the rows lack a size; the others show once, few, many or a class for expanded clones.

-	-	TRBV10-3	TRBJ1-3	TGTGCCATCAGTGCCGGGGGCTCTGGAAACACCATATATTTT	CAISAGGSGNTIYF
-	-	TRBV6-1	TRBJ2-7	TGTGCCAGCAGTGAATTAGCAGCCACCCTCGAGCAGTACTTC	CASSELAATLEQYF
-	-	TRBV2	TRBJ1-2	TGTGCCAGCAGTGAATGGCAGGGCGACTATGGCTACACCTTC	CASSEWQGDYGYTF
TRBD2	-	TRBV6-1	TRBJ2-1	TGTGCCAGCAGTGAAGCATTGGGACTAGATCGGGGGATCTTC	CASSEALGLDRGIF
-	-	TRBV6-5	TRBJ2-7	TGTGCCAGCAGTCTGGGGGGCTCCTACGAGCAGTACTTC	CASSLGGSYEQYF
TRBD1	-	TRBV6-5	TRBJ1-5	TGTGCCAGCAGTTACTCAAAGACAGGGGGCAATCAGCCCCAGCATTTT	CASSYSKTGGNQPQHF
-	-	TRBV29-1	TRBJ2-7	TGCAGCGCCCGACTGGGTTTGGAACTCTCCTACGAGCAGTACTTC	CSARLGLELSYEQYF
-	-	TRBV10-3	TRBJ2-2	TGTGCCATCAGTGAGCCAAACGCGGGATATCGGGAGCTGTTTTTT	CAISEPNAGYRELFF
-	-	TRBV11-2	TRBJ1-1	TGTGCCAGCAGCTTCGGGATCGGTCTGGGTCCTGAAGCTTTCTTT	CASSFGIGLGPEAFF
-	few	TRBV28	TRBJ2-2	TGTGCCAGCAGCCCGACAGTCGCGAACACCGGGGAGCTGTTTTTT	CASSPTVANTGELFF
-	-	TRBV24-1	TRBJ1-2	TGTGCCACCAGTGAGGGGGAGGAGTATGGCTACACCTTC	CATSEGEEYGYTF
TRBD2	-	TRBV30	TRBJ2-5	TGTGCCTGGAGCCCAGAACCGGGACTAGCGGGAGGGACCCAGTACTTC	CAWSPEPGLAGGTQYF
-	few	TRBV5-1	TRBJ2-2	TGCGCCAGCAGCTTGGATGTCGTCGGGATGAACACCGGGGAGCTGTTTTTT	CASSLDVVGMNTGELFF
-	-	TRBV19	TRBJ1-2	TGTGCCAGTATGTTCCGGGGGGTAAACTATGGCTACACCTTC	CASMFRGVNYGYTF
-	-	TRBV25-1	TRBJ2-7	TGTGCCAGCAGTGAATCACACAACTACGAGCAGTACTTC	CASSESHNYEQYF
-	-	TRBV9	TRBJ2-1	TGTGCCAGCAGCGTAGGGTCTGTCCAGAGCTCCTACAATGAGCAGTTCTTC	CASSVGSVQSSYNEQFF
-	-	TRBV5-1	TRBJ2-3	TGCGCCAGCAGCTTGGAAAAGGAGCCCGATACGCAGTATTTT	CASSLEKEPDTQYF
-	-	TRBV7-8	TRBJ2-1	TGTGCCAGCAGCTTAGGATCCGGGAATTCCTACAATGAGCAGTTCTTC	CASSLGSGNSYNEQFF
-	-	TRBV2	TRBJ2-1	TGTGCCAGCAGACAGGGTAACAATGAGCAGTTCTTC	CASRQGNNEQFF
-	-	TRBV19	TRBJ1-1	TGTGCCAGTAGACCGACAGGAGAGGGGAACACTGAAGCTTTCTTT	CASRPTGEGNTEAFF
-	-	TRBV28	TRBJ1-1	TGTGCCACCCTTTCGGACATGAACACTGAAGCTTTCTTT	CATLSDMNTEAFF
TRBD1	-	TRBV7-9	TRBJ2-1	TGTGCCAGCAGTCTAACCAGGGGGCGTCCAGACAATGAGCAGTTCTTC	CASSLTRGRPDNEQFF
TRBD2	-	TRBV11-3	TRBJ2-1	TGTGCCAGCAGCAAAGGGACTAGCGGGAGGACAGATGAGCAGTTCTTC	CASSKGTSGRTDEQFF
-	-	TRBV30	TRBJ1-1	TGTGCCTTTATCCCCGGGACGAACACTGAAGCTTTCTTT	CAFIPGTNTEAFF
TRBD1	-	TRBV27	TRBJ1-2	TGTGCCAGCAGCAGGGACAGTTTTTATGGCTACACCTTC	CASSRDSFYGYTF
-	once	TRBV6-2/TRBV6-3	TRBJ2-1	TGTGCCAGCAGTAGAAACCAGGGTTACAATGAGCAGTTCTTC	CASSRNQGYNEQFF
-	-	TRBV27	TRBJ2-2	TGTGCCAGCAGATTATCGGCCGGGGAGCTGTTTTTT	CASRLSAGELFF
-	-	TRBV27	TRBJ2-1	TGTGCCAGCAGTTTCCGACAGCCAGGGGATGAGCAGTTCTTC	CASSFRQPGDEQFF
TRBD1	-	TRBV6-5	TRBJ2-7	TGTGCCAGCAGTCCTCTGGGGACAGCCTACGAGCAGTACTTC	CASSPLGTAYEQYF
-	-	TRBV5-6	TRBJ2-2	TGTGCCAGCAAGAATGGGGGGCTGGACACCGGGGAGCTGTTTTTT	CASKNGGLDTGELFF
TRBD1	-	TRBV29-1	TRBJ1-2	TGCAGCGTTGAAGCCGTGGACAGGGAGGCCAACTATGGCTACACCTTC	CSVEAVDREANYGYTF
TRBD2	-	TRBV7-2	TRBJ2-1	TGTGCCATAAATAGCGGGGGGATGTACAATGAGCAGTTCTTC	CAINSGGMYNEQFF
TRBD1	-	TRBV19	TRBJ2-7	TGTGCCAGTAGTATAGAAACCGGGACAGGGGCAATCTACGAGCAGTACTTC	CASSIETGTGAIYEQYF